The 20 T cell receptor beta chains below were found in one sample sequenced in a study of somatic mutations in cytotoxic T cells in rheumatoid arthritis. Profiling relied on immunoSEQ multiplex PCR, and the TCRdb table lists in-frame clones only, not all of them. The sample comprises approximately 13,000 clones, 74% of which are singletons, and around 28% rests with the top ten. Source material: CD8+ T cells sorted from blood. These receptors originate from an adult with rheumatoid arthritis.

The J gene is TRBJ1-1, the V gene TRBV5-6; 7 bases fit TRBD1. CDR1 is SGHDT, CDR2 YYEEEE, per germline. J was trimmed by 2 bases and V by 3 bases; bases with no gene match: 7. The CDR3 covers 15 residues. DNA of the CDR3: TGTGCCAGCAGCTCAGGGTACAGGGGTAACACTGAAGCTTTCTTT. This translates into CASSSGYRGNTEAFF.

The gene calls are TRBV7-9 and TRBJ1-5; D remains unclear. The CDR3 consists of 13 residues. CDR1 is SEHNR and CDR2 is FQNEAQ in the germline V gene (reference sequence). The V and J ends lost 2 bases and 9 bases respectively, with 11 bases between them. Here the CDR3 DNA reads TGTGCCAGCAGCTTAAAGGTTGGGAGGCCCCAGCATTTT. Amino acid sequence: CASSLKVGRPQHF.

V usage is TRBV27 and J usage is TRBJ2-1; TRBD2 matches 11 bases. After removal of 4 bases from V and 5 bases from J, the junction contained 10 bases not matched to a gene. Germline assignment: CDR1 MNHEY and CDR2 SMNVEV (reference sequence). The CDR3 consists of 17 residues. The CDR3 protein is CASSSTYSGGDNNEQFF. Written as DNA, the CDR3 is TGTGCCAGCAGTTCGACTTATAGCGGGGGGGACAACAATGAGCAGTTCTTC.

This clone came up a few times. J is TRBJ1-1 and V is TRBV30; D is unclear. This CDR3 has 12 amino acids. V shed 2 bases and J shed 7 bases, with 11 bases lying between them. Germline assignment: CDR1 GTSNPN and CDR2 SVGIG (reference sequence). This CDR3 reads CAWSPSSGEAFF. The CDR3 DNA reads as TGTGCCTGGAGTCCGTCCAGCGGTGAAGCTTTCTTT.

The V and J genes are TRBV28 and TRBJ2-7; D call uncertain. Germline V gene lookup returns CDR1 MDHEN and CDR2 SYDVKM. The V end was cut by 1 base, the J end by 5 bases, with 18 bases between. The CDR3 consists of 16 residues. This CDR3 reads CASSLSRMTKVHEQYF. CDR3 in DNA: TGTGCCAGCAGTTTATCGCGGATGACGAAGGTCCACGAGCAGTACTTC.

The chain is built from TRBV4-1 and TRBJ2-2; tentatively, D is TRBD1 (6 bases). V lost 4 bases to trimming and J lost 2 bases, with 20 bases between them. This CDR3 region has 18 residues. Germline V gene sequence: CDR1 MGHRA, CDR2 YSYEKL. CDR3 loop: CASSRPDRDKQNTGELFF. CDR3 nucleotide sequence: TGCGCCAGCAGCCGACCTGACCGGGACAAACAAAACACCGGGGAGCTGTTTTTT.

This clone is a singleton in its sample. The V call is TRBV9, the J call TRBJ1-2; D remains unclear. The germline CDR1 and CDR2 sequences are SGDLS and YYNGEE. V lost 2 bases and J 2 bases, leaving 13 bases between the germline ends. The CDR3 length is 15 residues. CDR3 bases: TGTGCCAGCAGCGTGGCTAGGACTGAGAACTATGGCTACACCTTC. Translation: CASSVARTENYGYTF.

Written as DNA, the CDR3 is TGCAGCGTTGATTTTGGGGGACCGCCACGGTCGGAGACCCAGTACTTC. Translating gives CSVDFGGPPRSETQYF. This rearrangement joins TRBV29-1 to TRBJ2-5, with D perhaps TRBD1 or TRBD2 (5 bases each). Looked up from germline, CDR1 is SQVTM and CDR2 is ANQGSEA. With 3 bases removed from V and 5 bases from J, the gap between germline ends came to 22 bases. This CDR3 is 16 amino acids long.

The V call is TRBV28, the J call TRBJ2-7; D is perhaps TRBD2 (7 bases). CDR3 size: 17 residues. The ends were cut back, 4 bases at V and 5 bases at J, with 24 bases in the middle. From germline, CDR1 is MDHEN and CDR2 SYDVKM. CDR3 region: CASSYALVGGGEDEQYF. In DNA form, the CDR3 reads TGTGCCAGCAGTTATGCCCTTGTGGGCGGGGGCGAGGACGAGCAGTACTTC. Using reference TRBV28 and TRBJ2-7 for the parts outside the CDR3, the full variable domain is DVKVTQSSRYLVKRTGEKVFLECVQDMDHENMFWYRQDPGLGLRLIYFSYDVKMKEKGDIPEGYSVSREKKERFSLILESASTNQTSMYLCASSYALVGGGEDEQYFGPGTRLTVT.

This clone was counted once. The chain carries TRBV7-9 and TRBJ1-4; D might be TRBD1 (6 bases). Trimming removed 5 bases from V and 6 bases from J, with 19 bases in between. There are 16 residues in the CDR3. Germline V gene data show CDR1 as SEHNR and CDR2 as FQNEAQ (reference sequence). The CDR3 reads CASSPPIGGRDEKLFF. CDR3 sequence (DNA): TGTGCCAGCAGCCCCCCCATCGGGGGGCGTGATGAAAAACTGTTTTTT.

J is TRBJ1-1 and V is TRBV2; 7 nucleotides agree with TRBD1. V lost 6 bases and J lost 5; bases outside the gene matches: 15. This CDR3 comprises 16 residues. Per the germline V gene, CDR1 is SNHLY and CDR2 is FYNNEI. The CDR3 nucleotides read TGTGCCAGCAGAGTACAGGGGCGGGGAGGAGATACTGAAGCTTTCTTT. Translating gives CASRVQGRGGDTEAFF.

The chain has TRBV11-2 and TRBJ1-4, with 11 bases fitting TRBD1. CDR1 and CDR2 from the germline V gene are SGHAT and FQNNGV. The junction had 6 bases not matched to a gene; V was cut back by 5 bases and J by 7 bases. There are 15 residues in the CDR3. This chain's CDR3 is CASSQGGQGGEKLFF. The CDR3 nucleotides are TGTGCCAGCAGCCAGGGGGGACAGGGGGGTGAAAAACTGTTTTTT.

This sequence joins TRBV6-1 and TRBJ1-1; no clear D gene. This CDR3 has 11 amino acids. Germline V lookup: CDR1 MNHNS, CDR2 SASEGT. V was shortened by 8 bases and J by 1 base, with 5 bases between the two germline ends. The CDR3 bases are TGTGCCAGCGGGTCGAACACTGAAGCTTTCTTT. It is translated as CASGSNTEAFF.

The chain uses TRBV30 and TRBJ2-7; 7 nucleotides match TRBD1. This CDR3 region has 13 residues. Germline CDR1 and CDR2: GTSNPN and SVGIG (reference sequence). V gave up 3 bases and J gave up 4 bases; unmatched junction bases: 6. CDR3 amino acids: CAWRGGFTYEQYF. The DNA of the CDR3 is TGTGCCTGGAGAGGGGGCTTTACGTACGAGCAGTACTTC.

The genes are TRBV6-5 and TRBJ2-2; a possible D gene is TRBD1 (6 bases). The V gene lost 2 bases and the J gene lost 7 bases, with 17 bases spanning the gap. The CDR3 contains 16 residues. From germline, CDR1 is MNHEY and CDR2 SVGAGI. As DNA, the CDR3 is TGTGCCAGCAGTTACGGGTTGGGGGCTTATGGCGGGGAGCTGTTTTTT. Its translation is CASSYGLGAYGGELFF.

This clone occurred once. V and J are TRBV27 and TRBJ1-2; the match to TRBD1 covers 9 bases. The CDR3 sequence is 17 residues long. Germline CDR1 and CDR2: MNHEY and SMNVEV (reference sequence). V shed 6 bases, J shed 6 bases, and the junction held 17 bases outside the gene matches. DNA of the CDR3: TGTGCCAGCAGACAGCGCCCCCTCGGGACAGGGTCAGATGGCTACACCTTC. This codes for CASRQRPLGTGSDGYTF.

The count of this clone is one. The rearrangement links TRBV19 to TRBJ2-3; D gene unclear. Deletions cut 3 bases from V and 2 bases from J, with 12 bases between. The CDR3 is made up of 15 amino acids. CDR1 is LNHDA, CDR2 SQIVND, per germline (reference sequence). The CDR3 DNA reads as TGTGCCAGTAGTATTAGTCCTACTAACACAGATACGCAGTATTTT. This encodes CASSISPTNTDTQYF.

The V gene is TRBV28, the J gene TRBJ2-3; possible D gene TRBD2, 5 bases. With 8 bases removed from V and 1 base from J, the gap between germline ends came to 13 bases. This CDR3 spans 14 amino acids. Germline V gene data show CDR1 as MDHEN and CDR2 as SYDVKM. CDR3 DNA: TGTGCCAGCCTGACTATTGCTCGCACAGATACGCAGTATTTT. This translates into CASLTIARTDTQYF.

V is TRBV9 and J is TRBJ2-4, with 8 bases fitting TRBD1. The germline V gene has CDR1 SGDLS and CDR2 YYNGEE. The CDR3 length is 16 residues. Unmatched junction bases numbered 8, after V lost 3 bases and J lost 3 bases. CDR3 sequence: CASSEDGTGFKNIQYF. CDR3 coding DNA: TGTGCCAGCAGCGAGGACGGGACAGGTTTCAAAAACATTCAGTACTTC.

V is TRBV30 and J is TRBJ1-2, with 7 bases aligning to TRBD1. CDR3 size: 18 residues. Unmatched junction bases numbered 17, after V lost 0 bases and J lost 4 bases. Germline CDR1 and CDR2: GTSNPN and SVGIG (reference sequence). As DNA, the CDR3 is TGTGCCTGGAGTGTCCTACAGGGGCTATCCCCTTCAGGCTATGGCTACACCTTC. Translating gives CAWSVLQGLSPSGYGYTF.